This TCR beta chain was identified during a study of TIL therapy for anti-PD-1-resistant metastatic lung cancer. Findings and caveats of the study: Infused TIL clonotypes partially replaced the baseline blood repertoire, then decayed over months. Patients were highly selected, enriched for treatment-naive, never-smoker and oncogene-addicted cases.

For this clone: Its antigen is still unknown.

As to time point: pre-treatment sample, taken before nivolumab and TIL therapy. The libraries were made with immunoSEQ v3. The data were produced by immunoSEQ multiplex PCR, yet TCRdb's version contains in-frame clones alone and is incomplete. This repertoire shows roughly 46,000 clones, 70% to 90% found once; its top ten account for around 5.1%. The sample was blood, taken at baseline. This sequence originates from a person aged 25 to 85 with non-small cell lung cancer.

CDR3 sequence (DNA): TGTGCCAGCAGCTTGTACGAGGGGGTGTCCTACGAGCAGTACTTC. It encodes CASSLYEGVSYEQYF. The chain combines TRBV5-5 with TRBJ2-7; TRBD1 might be the D (6 bases). Germline CDR1 reads SGHKS; CDR2 reads YYEKEE (reference sequence). The ends were cut back, 1 base at V and 1 base at J, with 12 bases in the middle. This CDR3 spans 15 amino acids.